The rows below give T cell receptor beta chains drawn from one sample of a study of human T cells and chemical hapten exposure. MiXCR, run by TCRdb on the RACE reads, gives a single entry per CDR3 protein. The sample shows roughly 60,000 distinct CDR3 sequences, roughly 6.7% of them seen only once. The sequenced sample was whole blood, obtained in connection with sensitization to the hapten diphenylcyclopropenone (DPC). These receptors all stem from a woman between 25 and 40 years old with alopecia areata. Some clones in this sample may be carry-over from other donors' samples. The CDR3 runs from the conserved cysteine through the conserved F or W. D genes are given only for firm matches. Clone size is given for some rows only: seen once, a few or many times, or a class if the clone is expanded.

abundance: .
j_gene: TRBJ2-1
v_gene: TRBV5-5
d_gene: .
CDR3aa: CASSLAGEAYNEQFF
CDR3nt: TGTGCCAGCAGCTTGGCCGGGGAAGCCTACAATGAGCAGTTCTTC

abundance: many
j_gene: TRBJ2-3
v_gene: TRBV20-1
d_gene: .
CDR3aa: CSARVVDGTDTQYF
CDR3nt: TGCAGTGCTAGAGTAGTAGACGGCACAGATACGCAGTATTTT

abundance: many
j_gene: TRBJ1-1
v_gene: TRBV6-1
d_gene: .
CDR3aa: CASRIDWENTEAFF
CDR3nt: TGTGCCAGCCGCATCGATTGGGAGAACACTGAAGCTTTCTTT

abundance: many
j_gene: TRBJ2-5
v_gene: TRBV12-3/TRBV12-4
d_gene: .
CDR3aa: CASSLSETQYF
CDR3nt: TGTGCCAGCAGTTTATCTGAGACCCAGTACTTC

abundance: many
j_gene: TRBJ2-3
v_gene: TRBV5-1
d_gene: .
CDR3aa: CASSLTGVRTDTQYF
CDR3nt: TGCGCCAGCAGCTTGACAGGCGTTCGCACAGATACGCAGTATTTT

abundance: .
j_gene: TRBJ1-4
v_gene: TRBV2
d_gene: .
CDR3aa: CASSEDGTGSEKLFF
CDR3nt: TGTGCCAGCAGTGAAGACGGGACTGGCAGTGAAAAACTGTTTTTT

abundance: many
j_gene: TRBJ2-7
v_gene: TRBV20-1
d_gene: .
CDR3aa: CSARDFGEREQYF
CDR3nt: TGCAGTGCTAGAGACTTTGGGGAACGCGAGCAGTACTTC

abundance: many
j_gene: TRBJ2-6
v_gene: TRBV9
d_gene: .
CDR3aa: CASSPGGGSNVLTF
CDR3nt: TGTGCCAGCAGCCCCGGAGGAGGGAGCAACGTCCTGACTTTC

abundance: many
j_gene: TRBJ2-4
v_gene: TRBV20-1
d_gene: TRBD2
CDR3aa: CSARRRELAGGLLAKNIQYF
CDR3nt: TGCAGTGCTAGACGGCGGGAACTAGCGGGGGGCCTTCTAGCCAAAAACATTCAGTACTTC

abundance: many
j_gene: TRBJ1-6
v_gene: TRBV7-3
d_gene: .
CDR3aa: CASSTDYNSPLHF
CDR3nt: TGTGCCAGCAGTACAGATTATAATTCACCCCTCCACTTT

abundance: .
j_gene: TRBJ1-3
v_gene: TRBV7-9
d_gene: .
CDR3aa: CASSLGGMHISGNTIYF
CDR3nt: TGTGCCAGCAGCTTAGGAGGGATGCATATCTCTGGAAACACCATATATTTT

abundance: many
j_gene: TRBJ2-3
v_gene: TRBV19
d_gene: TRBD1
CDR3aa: CASSVRGRATDTQYF
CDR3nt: TGTGCCAGTAGTGTAAGGGGGCGCGCGACAGATACGCAGTATTTT

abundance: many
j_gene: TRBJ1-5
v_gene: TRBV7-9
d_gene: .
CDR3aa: CASSAGDQPQHF
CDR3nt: TGTGCCAGCAGCGCGGGAGATCAGCCCCAGCATTTT

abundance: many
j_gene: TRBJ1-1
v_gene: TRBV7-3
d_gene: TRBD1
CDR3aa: CASSLTGAGGPYTEAFF
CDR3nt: TGTGCCAGCAGCTTAACGGGAGCAGGGGGCCCGTACACTGAAGCTTTCTTT

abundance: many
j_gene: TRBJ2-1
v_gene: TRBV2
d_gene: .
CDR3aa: CASRGVEQFF
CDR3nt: TGTGCCAGCAGGGGTGTTGAGCAGTTCTTC

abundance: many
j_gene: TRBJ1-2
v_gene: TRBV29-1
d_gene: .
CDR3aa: CSVVGKGDGYTF
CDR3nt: TGCAGCGTTGTAGGGAAAGGGGACGGCTACACCTTC

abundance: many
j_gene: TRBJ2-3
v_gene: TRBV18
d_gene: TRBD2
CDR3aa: CASSPPGLAADTQYF
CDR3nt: TGTGCCAGCTCACCACCGGGACTAGCGGCGGATACGCAGTATTTT

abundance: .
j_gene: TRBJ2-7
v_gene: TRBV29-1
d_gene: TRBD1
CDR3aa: CSGTGGAEQYF
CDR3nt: TGCAGCGGCACAGGGGGCGCCGAGCAGTACTTC